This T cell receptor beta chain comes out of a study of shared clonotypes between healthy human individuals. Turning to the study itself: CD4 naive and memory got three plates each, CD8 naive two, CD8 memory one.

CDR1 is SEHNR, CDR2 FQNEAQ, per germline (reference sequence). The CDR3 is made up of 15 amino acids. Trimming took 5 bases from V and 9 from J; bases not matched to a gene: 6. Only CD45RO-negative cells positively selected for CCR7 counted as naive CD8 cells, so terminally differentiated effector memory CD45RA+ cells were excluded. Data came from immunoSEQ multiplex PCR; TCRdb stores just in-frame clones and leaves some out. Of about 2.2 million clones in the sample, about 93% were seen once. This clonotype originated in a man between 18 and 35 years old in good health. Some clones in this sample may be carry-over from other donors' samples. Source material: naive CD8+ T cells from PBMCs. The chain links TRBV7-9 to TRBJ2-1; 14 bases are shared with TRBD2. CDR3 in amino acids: CASSKTSGRAFEQFF. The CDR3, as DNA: TGTGCCAGCAGCAAGACTAGCGGGAGGGCCTTTGAGCAGTTCTTC.